The text below deals with one T cell receptor beta chain. Losses at the gene ends were 4 bases for V and 10 bases for J; bases not matched to a gene: 6. The CDR3 covers 13 residues. CDR1 GTSNPN and CDR2 SVGIG come from the germline V gene (reference sequence). The data are from a study of control samples from healthy donors and cancer patients. Clones were sequenced by immunoSEQ multiplex PCR, and TCRdb holds only the in-frame ones, with some missing. The data contain approximately 74,000 clones, roughly 93% of them singletons. The V call is TRBV30, the J call TRBJ1-6, with 8 bases aligning to TRBD1. This TCR came from a woman between 25 and 40 years old in good health. Sequencing was carried out using blood. Here the CDR3 reads CAWNTGGGSPLHF. The CDR3 region has the DNA TGTGCCTGGAATACAGGGGGAGGCTCACCCCTCCACTTT.